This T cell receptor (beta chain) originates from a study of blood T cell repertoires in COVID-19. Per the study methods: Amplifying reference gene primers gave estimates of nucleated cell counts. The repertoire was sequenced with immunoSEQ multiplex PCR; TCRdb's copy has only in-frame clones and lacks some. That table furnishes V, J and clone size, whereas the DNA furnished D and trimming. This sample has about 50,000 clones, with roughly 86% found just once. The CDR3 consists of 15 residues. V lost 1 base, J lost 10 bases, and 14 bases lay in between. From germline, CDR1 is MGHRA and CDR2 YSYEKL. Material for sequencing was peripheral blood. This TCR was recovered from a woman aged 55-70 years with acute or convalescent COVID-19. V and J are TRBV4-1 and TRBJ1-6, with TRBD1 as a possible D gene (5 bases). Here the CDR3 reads CASSQVFTGGSPLHF. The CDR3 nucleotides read TGCGCCAGCAGCCAAGTATTCACAGGAGGGTCACCCCTCCACTTT.